These T cell receptor beta chains were read from a single sample in a study of blood T cell repertoires in COVID-19. Clones were read by immunoSEQ multiplex PCR, and TCRdb kept only the in-frame ones, dropping some. The repertoire holds 140,000 to 150,000 clones, approximately 80% seen once, with approximately 8.4% in the top ten. Sequencing was carried out using peripheral blood. These TCRs come from a human donor with acute or convalescent COVID-19. The donor label of this sample is uncertain. The CDR3 runs from the conserved cysteine through the conserved F or W. A D gene is named only where the DNA matches it firmly. Size is omitted from some rows. Given values are once, few, many or a class for expanded clones.

V: TRBV7-9
J: TRBJ2-7
size: -
D: -
DNA: TGTGCCAGCAGCCAGGAATACGAGCAGTACTTC
CDR3: CASSQEYEQYF

V: TRBV7-9
J: TRBJ1-2
size: -
D: TRBD1
DNA: TGTGCCAGCAGCTTAGAACAGGGGGCTGTCTATGGCTACACCTTC
CDR3: CASSLEQGAVYGYTF

V: TRBV6-5
J: TRBJ1-1
size: -
D: -
DNA: TGTGCCAGCAGTTTCCCATCCGAGGGTGGGAACACTGAAGCTTTCTTT
CDR3: CASSFPSEGGNTEAFF

V: TRBV10-3
J: TRBJ2-7
size: few
D: -
DNA: TGTGCCATCCTCGCAGGACGGGGGAGCTCCTACGAGCAGTACTTC
CDR3: CAILAGRGSSYEQYF

V: TRBV18
J: TRBJ2-5
size: -
D: TRBD1
DNA: TGTGCCAGCTCCATGACAGGGGAAGAGACCCAGTACTTC
CDR3: CASSMTGEETQYF

V: TRBV9
J: TRBJ2-3
size: -
D: -
DNA: TGTGCCAGCAGCACCTCCCTAGGCGCGGATAGCACAGATACGCAGTATTTT
CDR3: CASSTSLGADSTDTQYF

V: TRBV27
J: TRBJ2-7
size: -
D: TRBD1
DNA: TGTGCCAGCAGTGCAGACAGGGCCTACGAGCAGTACTTC
CDR3: CASSADRAYEQYF

V: TRBV25-1
J: TRBJ1-2
size: few
D: -
DNA: TGTGCCAGCAGTGAGCAGGGTGGCTATGGCTACACCTTC
CDR3: CASSEQGGYGYTF

V: TRBV7-8
J: TRBJ1-5
size: -
D: -
DNA: TGTGCCAGCAGCCGAATGGCAGGCAATCAGCCCCAGCATTTT
CDR3: CASSRMAGNQPQHF

V: TRBV7-2
J: TRBJ1-5
size: -
D: -
DNA: TGTGCCAGCGGGAGGGGTGTCAATCAGCCCCAGCATTTT
CDR3: CASGRGVNQPQHF

V: TRBV18
J: TRBJ2-2
size: once
D: TRBD2
DNA: TGTGCCAGCTCACCGGTAGCGGGGGGCCAAAACACCGGGGAGCTGTTTTTT
CDR3: CASSPVAGGQNTGELFF

V: TRBV29-1
J: TRBJ1-3
size: -
D: TRBD1
DNA: TGCAGCGTAAGACAGGGGGCTGGAAACACCATATATTTT
CDR3: CSVRQGAGNTIYF

V: TRBV5-1
J: TRBJ1-1
size: few
D: -
DNA: TGCGCCAGCAGCTTGGGACAGAGGAACACTGAAGCTTTCTTT
CDR3: CASSLGQRNTEAFF

V: TRBV15
J: TRBJ1-2
size: -
D: -
DNA: TGTGCCACCAGCAGAGATGGCAGTTCGGGATATGGCTACACCTTC
CDR3: CATSRDGSSGYGYTF

V: TRBV12-3/TRBV12-4
J: TRBJ2-3
size: -
D: -
DNA: TGTGCCAGCAGTTCGTCGGGAGATACGCAGTATTTT
CDR3: CASSSSGDTQYF

V: TRBV3-1/TRBV3-2
J: TRBJ1-5
size: -
D: -
DNA: TGTGCCAGCAGCCAAGGGACAAGGCGCGGCAATCAGCCCCAGCATTTT
CDR3: CASSQGTRRGNQPQHF

V: TRBV7-2
J: TRBJ1-5
size: -
D: -
DNA: TGTGCCAGCAGCCTTATGACGGGGAGCAATCAGCCCCAGCATTTT
CDR3: CASSLMTGSNQPQHF

V: TRBV2
J: TRBJ2-1
size: once
D: TRBD1
DNA: TGTGCCAGCAGTAACCCCGGGACAGGGATCTACAATGAGCAGTTCTTC
CDR3: CASSNPGTGIYNEQFF

V: TRBV7-9
J: TRBJ1-3
size: -
D: -
DNA: TGTGCCAGCAGCCCTTATGGAAACACCATATATTTT
CDR3: CASSPYGNTIYF

V: TRBV2
J: TRBJ1-1
size: -
D: TRBD1
DNA: TGTGCCAGCAGGGACAGGGGGAACACTGAAGCTTTCTTT
CDR3: CASRDRGNTEAFF

V: TRBV27
J: TRBJ2-4
size: few
D: TRBD2
DNA: TGTGCCAGCAGTTCCGAGCGGGGGGGCGGGACCAAAAACATTCAGTACTTC
CDR3: CASSSERGGGTKNIQYF

V: TRBV12-3/TRBV12-4
J: TRBJ1-1
size: -
D: -
DNA: TGTGCCAGCAGTTTGACGGGGTACGCTGAAGCTTTCTTT
CDR3: CASSLTGYAEAFF

V: TRBV5-4
J: TRBJ2-3
size: -
D: TRBD2
DNA: TGTGCCAGCACTCCTAGCGGGGGGGTTACAGATACGCAGTATTTT
CDR3: CASTPSGGVTDTQYF

V: TRBV3-1/TRBV3-2
J: TRBJ1-4
size: -
D: -
DNA: TGTGCCAGCAGCCCCCGTAATGAAAAACTGTTTTTT
CDR3: CASSPRNEKLFF

V: TRBV13
J: TRBJ1-1
size: -
D: TRBD1
DNA: TGTGCCAGCACCCCCCCGGACAGGGGGCTTGGGGATTTCTTT
CDR3: CASTPPDRGLGDFF

V: TRBV19
J: TRBJ2-1
size: -
D: -
DNA: TGTGCCAGTAGTATCCTAGCATATACCTACAATGAGCAGTTCTTC
CDR3: CASSILAYTYNEQFF

V: TRBV5-4
J: TRBJ1-2
size: -
D: TRBD1
DNA: TGTGCCAGCAGCTCTGTAGGACAGGGATGGGGCTACACCTTC
CDR3: CASSSVGQGWGYTF

V: TRBV7-9
J: TRBJ1-1
size: -
D: -
DNA: TGTGCCAGCACCTCTCGACAGCGGAACACTGAAGCTTTCTTT
CDR3: CASTSRQRNTEAFF

V: TRBV2
J: TRBJ1-1
size: few
D: TRBD1
DNA: TGTGCCAGCAGGGAGACAGGGACATGGGCTGAAGCTTTCTTT
CDR3: CASRETGTWAEAFF

V: TRBV2
J: TRBJ2-7
size: -
D: -
DNA: TGTGCCAGCCGTCCTCCAGGGCGCTACGAGCAGTACTTC
CDR3: CASRPPGRYEQYF

V: TRBV2
J: TRBJ2-1
size: -
D: TRBD1
DNA: TGTGCCAGCGGGACAGGTGGCTTGGGTGAGCAGTTCTTC
CDR3: CASGTGGLGEQFF

V: TRBV5-1
J: TRBJ1-3
size: -
D: -
DNA: TGCGCCAGCAGCCAAGGACAGGGAAACACCATATATTTT
CDR3: CASSQGQGNTIYF

V: TRBV6-1
J: TRBJ1-6
size: -
D: TRBD1
DNA: TGTGCCAGCAGTGAAAGTGGTTGGGACAGGGTAACCTCACCCCTCCACTTT
CDR3: CASSESGWDRVTSPLHF

V: TRBV6-5
J: TRBJ2-2
size: -
D: TRBD1
DNA: TGTGCCAGCAGTTACTTAAGGGGGCTGGGCACCGGGGAGCTGTTTTTT
CDR3: CASSYLRGLGTGELFF

V: TRBV5-1
J: TRBJ2-2
size: -
D: -
DNA: TGCGCCAGCAGCCTGCTGGGCCCCGGGGAGCTGTTTTTT
CDR3: CASSLLGPGELFF

V: TRBV6-1
J: TRBJ1-1
size: -
D: TRBD1
DNA: TGTGCCAGCAGTGAACGGGGACAGAGATTAACTGAAGCTTTCTTT
CDR3: CASSERGQRLTEAFF

V: TRBV3-1/TRBV3-2
J: TRBJ1-6
size: -
D: TRBD1
DNA: TGTGCCAGCAGCCTAGGACAGGGGAATTCACCCCTCCACTTT
CDR3: CASSLGQGNSPLHF

V: TRBV5-1
J: TRBJ2-6
size: -
D: -
DNA: TGCGCCAGCAGCTCACACAAGTCTTCTGGGGCCAACGTCCTGACTTTC
CDR3: CASSSHKSSGANVLTF

V: TRBV19
J: TRBJ1-5
size: -
D: -
DNA: TGTGCCAGTAGTATCGGATACGGGCAGGGGAGCAATCAGCCCCAGCATTTT
CDR3: CASSIGYGQGSNQPQHF

V: TRBV9
J: TRBJ2-3
size: once
D: -
DNA: TGTGCCAGCAGCAGAGGCCCTAGCGGAGGGGGAGATACGCAGTATTTT
CDR3: CASSRGPSGGGDTQYF

V: TRBV9
J: TRBJ1-3
size: -
D: TRBD1
DNA: TGTGCCAGCAGCCCCCGACAGGGCTTCTCTGGAAACACCATATATTTT
CDR3: CASSPRQGFSGNTIYF

V: TRBV24-1
J: TRBJ2-3
size: -
D: -
DNA: TGTGCCACCAGTACCCGGGACACCCCTTTTGATACGCAGTATTTT
CDR3: CATSTRDTPFDTQYF

V: TRBV19
J: TRBJ2-2
size: -
D: TRBD1
DNA: TGTGCCAGTAGTATATCCCCAGGGGGCAACACCGGGGAGCTGTTTTTT
CDR3: CASSISPGGNTGELFF

V: TRBV19
J: TRBJ1-6
size: -
D: TRBD1
DNA: TGTGCCAGTAGTATGGGGACAGGGGTCTCACCCCTCCACTTT
CDR3: CASSMGTGVSPLHF

V: TRBV18
J: TRBJ1-1
size: once
D: -
DNA: TGTGCCAGCTCACCATCCCGGGGGGTTGGGACTGAAGCTTTCTTT
CDR3: CASSPSRGVGTEAFF

V: TRBV7-2
J: TRBJ2-5
size: -
D: -
DNA: TGTGCCAGCAGCTTAGGAGGGCAGCGGAGAGAGACCCAGTACTTC
CDR3: CASSLGGQRRETQYF

V: TRBV6-2/TRBV6-3
J: TRBJ2-3
size: -
D: -
DNA: TGTGCCAGCAGTTACGGGGGGTCAGATACGCAGTATTTT
CDR3: CASSYGGSDTQYF

V: TRBV12-3/TRBV12-4
J: TRBJ1-1
size: once
D: -
DNA: TGTGCCAGCACTCTCAGGGGTACTGAAGCTTTCTTT
CDR3: CASTLRGTEAFF